Listed below are T cell receptor beta chains from one sample, sequenced in a study of blood T cells in healthy people across ages. TCRdb re-derived calls from the 5' RACE reads in MiXCR, one entry per CDR3 protein. The data hold about a million distinct CDR3 sequences, with about 53% observed a single time. The specimen sequenced was blood. The source is a woman aged 60-75 years in good health. CDR3s include the opening cysteine and the closing phenylalanine or tryptophan. D genes are given only for firm matches. Size is stated for part of the rows, as once, few or many counts, or as a class when the clone is expanded.

>TRBD1|TRBV7-9|few|TRBJ2-6
CASSLPGQASGANVLTF
TGTGCCAGCAGCTTACCGGGACAGGCCTCTGGGGCCAACGTCCTGACTTTC
>NA|TRBV29-1|few|TRBJ1-1
CSVAPSGTEAFF
TGCAGCGTTGCACCATCAGGCACTGAAGCTTTCTTT
>NA|TRBV7-2|NA|TRBJ1-2
CASSLAWGTHGYTF
TGTGCCAGCAGCTTAGCGTGGGGAACCCATGGCTACACCTTC
>NA|TRBV4-1|NA|TRBJ2-5
CASSQDRAETQYF
TGTGCCAGCAGTCAAGACCGGGCAGAGACCCAGTACTTC
>NA|TRBV7-2|NA|TRBJ2-6
CASSPAWGAGANVLTF
TGTGCCAGCAGCCCAGCGTGGGGGGCTGGGGCCAACGTCCTGACTTTC
>TRBD2|TRBV2|many|TRBJ2-7
CASSGTSGTYEQYF
TGTGCCAGCAGTGGGACTAGCGGTACCTACGAGCAGTACTTC
>NA|TRBV7-9|few|TRBJ2-4
CASSPELTSSQYF
TGTGCCAGCAGCCCGGAACTCACGTCGTCCCAGTACTTC
>NA|TRBV4-3|few|TRBJ1-2
CASSQVEGPPYGYTF
TGCGCCAGCAGCCAAGTCGAAGGCCCCCCATATGGCTACACCTTC
>NA|TRBV29-1|NA|TRBJ2-3
CSVAGTQYF
TGCAGCGTGGCGGGAACGCAGTATTTT
>NA|TRBV4-3|NA|TRBJ1-4
CASSPREGGANEKLFF
TGCGCCAGCAGCCCCCGGGAGGGCGGGGCTAATGAAAAACTGTTTTTT
>NA|TRBV20-1|few|TRBJ1-1
CSARDWRRNTEAFF
TGCAGTGCTAGAGATTGGCGGAGAAACACTGAAGCTTTCTTT
>TRBD2|TRBV20-1|NA|TRBJ2-7
CSPVAGNSINEQYF
TGCAGTCCCGTAGCGGGTAACTCTATCAATGAGCAGTACTTC
>TRBD2|TRBV18|NA|TRBJ2-7
CASSPQAGLAGTYEQYF
TGTGCCAGCTCCCCACAGGCGGGACTAGCGGGAACCTACGAGCAGTACTTC
>NA|TRBV3-1|NA|TRBJ2-7
CASSQDWDREQYF
TGTGCCAGCAGCCAAGATTGGGACCGCGAGCAGTACTTC
>TRBD1|TRBV18|NA|TRBJ1-4
CASQTGDEKLFF
TGTGCCAGCCAGACAGGGGATGAAAAACTGTTTTTT
>NA|TRBV20-1|NA|TRBJ2-4
CSASPIIAKNIQYF
TGCAGTGCTAGCCCAATTATAGCCAAAAACATTCAGTACTTC
>NA|TRBV29-1|many|TRBJ1-5
CSVGEQASNQPQHF
TGCAGCGTGGGGGAACAGGCGAGCAATCAGCCCCAGCATTTT
>NA|TRBV20-1|NA|TRBJ2-3
CSEIPRDSAPDTQYF
TGCAGTGAAATCCCCCGGGACTCAGCCCCAGATACGCAGTATTTT
>TRBD1|TRBV20-1|NA|TRBJ2-3
CSAAGTGLGDTQYF
TGCAGTGCTGCCGGGACAGGGCTGGGAGATACGCAGTATTTT
>NA|TRBV12-3/TRBV12-4|NA|TRBJ2-4
CASRLQGWGNIQYF
TGTGCCAGCAGGCTACAGGGTTGGGGAAACATTCAGTACTTC
>NA|TRBV20-1|many|TRBJ1-2
CSARKGQVDGYTF
TGCAGTGCTAGAAAAGGGCAGGTCGATGGCTACACCTTC
>NA|TRBV4-1|few|TRBJ1-5
CASSQDGGSEQPQHF
TGCGCCAGCAGCCAAGATGGGGGGAGCGAACAGCCCCAGCATTTT
>TRBD1|TRBV28|NA|TRBJ1-5
CASSISRGISNQPQHF
TGTGCCAGCAGCATCTCCAGGGGGATTAGCAATCAGCCCCAGCATTTT
>TRBD1|TRBV20-1|NA|TRBJ1-6
CSAVRQGPSYNSPLHF
TGCAGTGCCGTTAGACAGGGACCCTCCTATAATTCACCCCTCCACTTT
>NA|TRBV9|NA|TRBJ1-4
CASSVGGTVLEKLFF
TGTGCCAGCAGCGTAGGAGGAACAGTGCTCGAAAAACTGTTTTTT
>NA|TRBV29-1|NA|TRBJ2-1
CSVGNAGSSYNEQFF
TGCAGCGTTGGAAATGCTGGGAGCTCCTACAACGAGCAGTTCTTC
>NA|TRBV12-3/TRBV12-4|few|TRBJ1-1
CASSFRGSTEAFF
TGTGCCAGCAGTTTTAGGGGTAGCACTGAAGCTTTCTTT
>NA|TRBV12-3/TRBV12-4|once|TRBJ1-4
CASNGGRTTNEKLFF
TGTGCCAGCAACGGAGGTAGAACAACTAATGAAAAACTGTTTTTT
>NA|TRBV5-1|NA|TRBJ1-2
CASSLAGVQANYGYTF
TGCGCCAGCAGCTTGGCTGGGGTCCAAGCTAACTATGGCTACACCTTC
>NA|TRBV27|NA|TRBJ2-7
CASSLSIIHEQYF
TGTGCCAGCAGTTTATCGATAATCCACGAGCAGTACTTC
>NA|TRBV7-8|few|TRBJ2-1
CASSPGNAGHNEQFF
TGTGCCAGCAGCCCTGGAAACGCCGGACACAATGAGCAGTTCTTC
>NA|TRBV7-2|NA|TRBJ2-3
CASSFGGGLTDTQYF
TGTGCCAGCAGCTTTGGGGGGGGCTTAACAGATACGCAGTATTTT
>NA|TRBV2|NA|TRBJ2-3
CASSRGITNTDTQYF
TGTGCCAGCAGCAGAGGGATAACAAACACAGATACGCAGTATTTT
>TRBD1|TRBV5-4|NA|TRBJ2-5
CASSLGGQGGGQETQYF
TGTGCCAGCAGCTTGGGGGGACAGGGGGGTGGACAAGAGACCCAGTACTTC
>TRBD1|TRBV28|NA|TRBJ2-6
CASSSAPGQGNGANVLTF
TGTGCCAGCAGTTCTGCTCCGGGACAGGGGAACGGGGCCAACGTCCTGACTTTC
>NA|TRBV18|few|TRBJ2-7
CASSGPVLPNQYEQYF
TGTGCCAGCTCAGGTCCAGTTTTGCCGAACCAGTACGAGCAGTACTTC
>TRBD1|TRBV3-1|NA|TRBJ2-7
CASSQFQGVHEQYF
TGTGCCAGCAGCCAATTTCAGGGGGTCCACGAGCAGTACTTC
>NA|TRBV10-3|few|TRBJ2-3
CAISSYSGASTDTQYF
TGTGCCATCAGTTCTTACTCAGGGGCTAGCACAGATACGCAGTATTTT
>NA|TRBV7-8|NA|TRBJ2-6
CASSLMISGANVLTF
TGTGCCAGCAGCTTAATGATCTCTGGGGCCAACGTCCTGACTTTC
>NA|TRBV6-5|NA|TRBJ1-4
CASSYGRTNEKLFF
TGTGCCAGCAGTTACGGAAGGACAAATGAAAAACTGTTTTTT
>NA|TRBV18|few|TRBJ2-1
CASSPYGSGSYRREQFF
TGTGCCAGCTCACCGTATGGATCCGGGAGCTATAGGAGGGAGCAGTTCTTC
>TRBD1|TRBV20-1|many|TRBJ2-7
CSAEGQGAYEQYF
TGCAGTGCCGAGGGACAGGGGGCCTACGAGCAGTACTTC
>NA|TRBV21-1|few|TRBJ2-3
CASGHFILAGRADTQYF
TGTGCCAGCGGCCACTTCATTTTAGCGGGTAGGGCAGATACGCAGTATTTT
>NA|TRBV3-1|few|TRBJ1-4
CASSQSPDEAPNEKLFF
TGTGCCAGCAGCCAATCCCCGGATGAGGCACCTAATGAAAAACTGTTTTTT
>NA|TRBV9|NA|TRBJ1-6
CASSVAGLSDSPLHF
TGTGCCAGCAGCGTGGCCGGACTCAGCGATTCACCCCTCCACTTT
>NA|TRBV21-1|many|TRBJ1-2
CASSTRQGASGYTF
TGTGCCAGCAGCACCCGACAGGGGGCTAGTGGCTACACCTTC
>TRBD2|TRBV20-1|NA|TRBJ2-1
CSARAGLAGGSSYNEQFF
TGCAGTGCTAGAGCTGGACTAGCGGGGGGCAGCTCCTACAATGAGCAGTTCTTC
>TRBD2|TRBV10-2|once|TRBJ2-7
CASGGLAGGYEQYF
TGCGCCAGCGGGGGACTAGCGGGAGGATACGAGCAGTACTTC
>NA|TRBV4-1|NA|TRBJ2-5
CASSQFYGADQETQYF
TGCGCTAGCAGCCAATTCTATGGCGCCGATCAAGAGACCCAGTACTTC
>NA|TRBV20-1|NA|TRBJ2-5
CSARDGFSFLADQETQYF
TGCAGTGCTAGAGATGGGTTCTCCTTTCTGGCGGACCAAGAGACCCAGTACTTC
>NA|TRBV20-1|NA|TRBJ2-1
CSARYSPELARQGGQFF
TGCAGTGCTAGATACTCTCCGGAACTAGCACGCCAAGGTGGGCAGTTCTTC
>TRBD2|TRBV7-3|NA|TRBJ2-2
CASSRRGLAGAVGELFF
TGTGCCAGCAGCCGACGAGGACTAGCGGGAGCAGTCGGGGAGCTGTTTTTT
>NA|TRBV20-1|NA|TRBJ2-3
CSARAGTPPTDTQYF
TGCAGTGCTAGAGCGGGAACGCCACCGACAGATACGCAGTATTTT
>NA|TRBV7-9|NA|TRBJ2-3
CASSNRRDTQYF
TGTGCCAGCAGTAATAGGAGGGATACGCAGTATTTT
>NA|TRBV7-2|NA|TRBJ2-5
CASSLGGSFGETQYF
TGTGCCAGCAGCTTAGGGGGGTCATTTGGGGAGACCCAGTACTTC
>NA|TRBV12-3/TRBV12-4|NA|TRBJ1-1
CASSLNNRVQAFF
TGTGCCAGCAGTTTAAATAACAGGGTCCAAGCTTTCTTT
>NA|TRBV3-1|few|TRBJ1-2
CASSAIRGPQGGYTF
TGTGCCAGCAGCGCCATCAGGGGCCCACAGGGAGGCTACACCTTC
>TRBD1|TRBV28|NA|TRBJ2-7
CASSCGDRDDEQYF
TGTGCCAGCAGTTGCGGGGACAGGGATGACGAGCAGTACTTC
>TRBD1|TRBV27|NA|TRBJ1-2
CASCPTGTAYGYTF
TGTGCCAGCTGCCCCACCGGGACAGCCTATGGCTACACCTTC
>NA|TRBV20-1|few|TRBJ2-7
CSATDISSYEQYF
TGCAGTGCTACCGACATAAGCTCCTACGAGCAGTACTTC